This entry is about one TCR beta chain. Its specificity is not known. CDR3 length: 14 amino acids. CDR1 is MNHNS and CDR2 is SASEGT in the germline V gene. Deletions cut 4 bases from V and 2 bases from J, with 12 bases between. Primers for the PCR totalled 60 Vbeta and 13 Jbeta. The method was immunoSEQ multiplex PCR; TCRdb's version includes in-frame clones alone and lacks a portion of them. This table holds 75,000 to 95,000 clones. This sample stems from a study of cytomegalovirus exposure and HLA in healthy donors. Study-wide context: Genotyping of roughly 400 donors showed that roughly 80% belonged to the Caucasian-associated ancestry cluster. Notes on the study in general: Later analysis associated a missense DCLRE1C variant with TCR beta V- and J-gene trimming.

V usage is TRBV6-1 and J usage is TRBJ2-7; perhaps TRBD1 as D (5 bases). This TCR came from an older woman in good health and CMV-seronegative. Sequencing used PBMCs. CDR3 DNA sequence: TGTGCCAGCAGTGGACCCAGGGATCCCTACGAGCAGTACTTC. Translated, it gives CASSGPRDPYEQYF.